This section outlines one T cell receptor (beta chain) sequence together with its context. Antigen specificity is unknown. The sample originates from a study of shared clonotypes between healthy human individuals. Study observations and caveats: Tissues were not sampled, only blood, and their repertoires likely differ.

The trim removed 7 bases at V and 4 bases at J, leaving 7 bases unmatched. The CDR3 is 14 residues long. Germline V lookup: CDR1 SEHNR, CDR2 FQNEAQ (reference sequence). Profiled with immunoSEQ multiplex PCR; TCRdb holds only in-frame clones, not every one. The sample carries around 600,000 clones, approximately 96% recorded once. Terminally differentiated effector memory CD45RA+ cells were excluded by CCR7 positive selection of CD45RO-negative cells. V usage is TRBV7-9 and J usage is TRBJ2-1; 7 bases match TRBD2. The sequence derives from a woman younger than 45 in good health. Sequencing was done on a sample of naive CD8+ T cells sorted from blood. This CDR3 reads CASNGQRGYNEQFF. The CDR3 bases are TGTGCCAGCAATGGCCAGCGGGGATACAATGAGCAGTTCTTC.